One and the same sample provided the 6 T cell receptor beta chains below, sequenced in a study of T cell responses to AZD1222 COVID-19 vaccine. Clones were read by immunoSEQ multiplex PCR, and TCRdb kept only the in-frame ones, dropping some. The data show around 130,000 clones, with 93% seen just once and 4.5% to 6% held by the top ten. The specimen comprised peripheral blood, sampled on day 0 of AZD1222 vaccination. Receptors were obtained from an adult in good health.

The V gene is TRBV5-1, the J gene TRBJ2-7; 8 bases align to TRBD1. The CDR3 is 17 amino acids. Germline V lookup: CDR1 SGHRS, CDR2 YFSETQ. Trimming at V came to 0 bases and at J to 2 bases, leaving 10 bases not matched to a gene. The chain's CDR3 is CASSLVGSTGAPYEQYF. CDR3 nucleotides: TGCGCCAGCAGCTTGGTTGGGTCGACAGGGGCCCCCTACGAGCAGTACTTC. Using reference TRBV5-1 and TRBJ2-7 for the parts outside the CDR3, the full variable domain is KAGVTQTPRYLIKTRGQQVTLSCSPISGHRSVSWYQQTPGQGLQFLFEYFSETQRNKGNFPGRFSGRQFSNSRSEMNVSTLELGDSALYLCASSLVGSTGAPYEQYFGPGTRLTVT.

The CDR3 spells CASSSNHLTGQGDVGELFF. As DNA, the CDR3 is TGTGCCAGCAGTAGCAACCATTTAACGGGACAGGGGGACGTCGGGGAGCTGTTTTTT. The chain couples TRBV28 to TRBJ2-2; 11 bases are shared with TRBD1. Germline V CDR1 and CDR2: MDHEN, SYDVKM. V shed 5 bases and J 7 bases; nucleotides not matched to a gene: 18. The CDR3 totals 19 residues.

The chain uses TRBV5-1 and TRBJ1-2, with 7 bases matching TRBD1. V lost 0 bases, J lost 8 bases, and 10 bases stayed unmatched. The V gene's germline CDR1 is SGHRS and CDR2 YFSETQ. This CDR3 region has 15 residues. CDR3 coding DNA: TGCGCCAGCAGCTTGGGCTATACAGGGGAAGGGGGCTACACCTTC. Translation gives CASSLGYTGEGGYTF.

The genes are TRBV28 and TRBJ2-5; 7 positions match TRBD1. This CDR3 is 13 amino acids long. The germline V gene has CDR1 MDHEN and CDR2 SYDVKM. This CDR3 is CATTGDRGETQYF. Written as DNA, the CDR3 is TGTGCGACCACAGGGGACCGAGGGGAGACCCAGTACTTC. Full variable domain (remainder filled in from reference TRBV28 and TRBJ2-5): DVKVTQSSRYLVKRTGEKVFLECVQDMDHENMFWYRQDPGLGLRLIYFSYDVKMKEKGDIPEGYSVSREKKERFSLILESASTNQTSMYLCATTGDRGETQYFGPGTRLLVL.

This sequence joins TRBV18 and TRBJ1-5, with D maybe TRBD1 (5 bases). Germline lookup yields CDR1 KGHSH and CDR2 LQKENI. CDR3 size: 16 residues. V lost 3 bases to trimming and J lost 3 bases, with 15 bases between them. The CDR3 sequence: CASSPLGQANNQPQHF. The CDR3 region has the DNA TGTGCCAGCTCACCGTTAGGACAAGCAAACAATCAGCCCCAGCATTTT.

The rearrangement links TRBV27 to TRBJ2-2, with 10 bases aligning to TRBD2. The CDR3 contains 18 residues. V was clipped by 5 bases and J by 1 base; unmatched bases: 10. CDR1 is MNHEY, CDR2 SMNVEV, per germline (reference sequence). The CDR3 bases are TGTGCCAGCAGTCTAACTAGCGGGAAGGGCGGGAACACCGGGGAGCTGTTTTTT. This gives the protein CASSLTSGKGGNTGELFF.